This TCR beta chain came from a study of a mutant IDH1 vaccine in newly diagnosed glioma. Across the whole study: Radiotherapy alone preceded vaccination by 4-6 weeks; alternatively, vaccination started with temozolomide cycles. There were about 62% males and about 38% females among treated patients, whose mean age was about 44 years. At week 35 came visit V12, and visit V13 followed at week 47. Study results and limitations: Most patients, about 93%, showed vaccine-induced immune responses.

Time point of the sample: week 47, end of study. Doses comprised 300 ug of mutant IDH1 20-mer peptide each, plus topical imiquimod. To note about this clone: The antigen remains unidentified.

The table came from immunoSEQ multiplex PCR; TCRdb's copy has only in-frame clones and leaves some out. The table lists about 85,000 clones, just under 90% of them singletons, with 0.6% to 0.95% in the top ten. The CDR3 sequence is 14 residues long. Trimming cost V 4 bases and J 5 bases, with 11 bases left between them. Per germline, CDR1 MGHDK and CDR2 SYGVNS. V and J are TRBV25-1 and TRBJ1-4; D might be TRBD1 (5 bases). The sample in question was PBMCs, obtained from a glioma patient whose treatment included an IDH1 peptide vaccine. This clonotype originated in a woman between 50 and 59 years old with glioma. The CDR3 bases are TGTGCCAGCAGTGTCTGGCAGGGAAATGAAAAACTGTTTTTT. Its translation is CASSVWQGNEKLFF.